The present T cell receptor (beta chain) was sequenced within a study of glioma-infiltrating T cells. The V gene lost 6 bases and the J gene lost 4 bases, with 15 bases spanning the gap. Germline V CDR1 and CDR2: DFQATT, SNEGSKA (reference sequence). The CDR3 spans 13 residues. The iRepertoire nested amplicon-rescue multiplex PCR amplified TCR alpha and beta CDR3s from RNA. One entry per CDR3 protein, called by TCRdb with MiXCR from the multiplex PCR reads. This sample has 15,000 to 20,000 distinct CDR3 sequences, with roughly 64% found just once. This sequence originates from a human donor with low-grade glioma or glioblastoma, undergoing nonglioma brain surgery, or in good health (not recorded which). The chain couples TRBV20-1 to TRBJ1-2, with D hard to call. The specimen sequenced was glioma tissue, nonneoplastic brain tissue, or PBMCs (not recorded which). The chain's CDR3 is CSANSLGFYGYTF. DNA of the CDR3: TGCAGTGCCAACAGCTTAGGATTCTATGGCTACACCTTC.